This TCR beta chain was observed in a study of CD8+ T cells in alopecia areata. Study observations and caveats: Elevated clonality characterized lesional scalp relative to normal scalp, particularly in alopecia totalis/universalis.

Extracted RNA was reverse transcribed, and the resulting cDNA served as sequencing template. The data were produced by immunoSEQ multiplex PCR, yet TCRdb's version contains in-frame clones alone and is incomplete. This sample has 90,000 to 100,000 clones, with around two fifths found just once. CDR1 is SGHRS, CDR2 YFSETQ, per germline. Unmatched junction bases numbered 11, after V lost 3 bases and J lost 4 bases. This CDR3 spans 16 amino acids. Punch biopsies of lesional scalp, plus peripheral blood, were taken from alopecia areata patients. This clone was seen a few times. The antigen is not known. Material for sequencing was CD4+ T cells sorted from blood. The TCR was taken from a human donor with alopecia areata. This rearrangement joins TRBV5-1 to TRBJ2-5; the match to TRBD2 covers 8 bases. Written as DNA, the CDR3 is TGCGCCAGCAGCTACCTCGAGCGGGGGCGGGGAGAGACCCAGTACTTC. Encoded protein: CASSYLERGRGETQYF.